Below are 9 T cell receptor beta chains sequenced from a single sample in a study of CD8 T cells in Susac syndrome. cDNA came from about 0.5 to 1 ug RNA primed by random hexamers. TCRdb redid the calling of the immunoSEQ multiplex PCR reads with MiXCR, one entry per CDR3 protein. The sample carries 100,000 to 150,000 distinct CDR3 sequences, around 94% recorded once. Material for sequencing was CD8+ T cells from PBMCs. Source of these receptors: a human donor with Susac syndrome.

The CDR3, as DNA: TGTGCCAGCAGTGACGATCTAGCGGGGGTCGATGAGCAGTTCTTC. As protein: CASSDDLAGVDEQFF. The chain links TRBV6-4 to TRBJ2-1; 10 positions agree with TRBD2. Germline V gene sequence: CDR1 MRHNA, CDR2 SNTAGT. The CDR3 is 15 residues long. The junction had 6 bases not matched to a gene; V was cut back by 2 bases and J by 8 bases.

The J gene is TRBJ1-3, the V gene TRBV7-9; 7 bases are a match to TRBD1. The V gene end was trimmed by 5 bases and the J gene end by 2 bases; junction bases not matched to a gene: 6. The germline V gene encodes CDR1 SEHNR and CDR2 FQNEAQ (reference sequence). The CDR3 runs to 15 residues. DNA of the CDR3: TGTGCCAGCAGCCAACCCACAGGGGCTGGAAACACCATATATTTT. It yields the protein CASSQPTGAGNTIYF. The complete variable domain, with remaining parts taken from reference TRBV7-9 and TRBJ1-3, reads DTGVSQNPRHKITKRGQNVTFRCDPISEHNRLYWYRQTLGQGPEFLTYFQNEAQLEKSRLLSDRFSAERPKGSFSTLEIQRTEQGDSAMYLCASSQPTGAGNTIYFGEGSWLTVV.

The chain couples TRBV5-6 to TRBJ2-5, with TRBD2 matching over 14 bases. V shed 4 bases, J shed 2 bases, and the junction held 4 bases outside the gene matches. This CDR3 is built from 16 residues. The V gene's germline CDR1 is SGHDT and CDR2 YYEEEE. The CDR3 is CASSLGTSGSQETQYF. CDR3 bases: TGTGCCAGCAGCCTCGGGACTAGCGGGAGTCAAGAGACCCAGTACTTC.

The CDR3 protein is CASRRDSKIDTQYF. The CDR3 DNA reads TGTGCCAGCAGGCGGGACTCGAAGATTGATACGCAGTATTTT. The genes are TRBV7-3 and TRBJ2-3; D is possibly TRBD2 (6 bases). V was trimmed by 6 bases and J by 6 bases, leaving 16 bases between them. The CDR3 spans 14 residues. Germline assignment: CDR1 SGHTA and CDR2 FQGTGA.

The CDR3 DNA reads as TGTGCCTGGAGTCCTTTTGCCTCTGGGGCCAACGTCCTGACTTTC. Translated: CAWSPFASGANVLTF. V gene TRBV30 combines with J gene TRBJ2-6; no reliable D call. The CDR3 consists of 15 residues. Trimming took 2 bases from V and 0 from J, leaving 8 bases between them. Germline V gene sequence: CDR1 GTSNPN, CDR2 SVGIG (reference sequence).

The rearrangement links TRBV7-2 to TRBJ2-5, with TRBD2 identical over 7 bases. This CDR3 is built from 16 residues. The ends lost 6 bases at V and 4 bases at J; junction bases unmatched: 14. Germline-derived CDR1 and CDR2 are SGHTA and FQGNSA. CDR3 loop: CASRLFSGGMRETQYF. CDR3 nucleotides: TGTGCCAGCAGGTTATTCTCGGGAGGAATGAGAGAGACCCAGTACTTC.

This chain uses TRBV7-8 with TRBJ2-7; perhaps TRBD2 as D (5 bases). Trimming removed 5 bases at V and 3 bases at J, with 14 bases between. Germline V lookup: CDR1 SGHVS, CDR2 FQNEAQ. This CDR3 is 14 amino acids long. DNA of the CDR3: TGTGCCAGCAGCCCCCTCGGGGAAGGCTACGAGCAGTACTTC. Its translation: CASSPLGEGYEQYF.

J is TRBJ1-3 and V is TRBV6-6; unclear D gene. V was shortened by 7 bases and J by 2 bases, with 3 bases between the two germline ends. The CDR3 extends over 11 amino acids. Germline V gene sequence: CDR1 MNHNY, CDR2 SVGAGI (reference sequence). This CDR3 is CASMTGNTIYF. The DNA of the CDR3 is TGTGCCAGCATGACTGGAAACACCATATATTTT.

J is TRBJ1-1 and V is TRBV15; TRBD1 aligns across 9 bases. V was clipped by 8 bases and J by 0 bases; unmatched bases: 10. CDR3 length: 16 residues. Germline V CDR1 and CDR2: LNHNV, YYDKDF (reference sequence). The CDR3 loop reads CATFNGTGYMNTEAFF. DNA for the CDR3: TGTGCCACCTTTAATGGGACAGGGTACATGAACACTGAAGCTTTCTTT. The full variable domain, rest sourced from reference TRBV15 and TRBJ1-1, is DAMVIQNPRYQVTQFGKPVTLSCSQTLNHNVMYWYQQKSSQAPKLLFHYYDKDFNNEADTPDNFQSRRPNTSFCFLDIRSPGLGDTAMYLCATFNGTGYMNTEAFFGQGTRLTVV.